This is a list of T cell receptor beta chains from one sample in a study of blood T cell repertoires in COVID-19. Data came from immunoSEQ multiplex PCR; TCRdb stores just in-frame clones and leaves some out. The sample has about 270,000 clones, approximately 85% seen once. What was sequenced was PBMCs or T cells enriched from blood (not recorded which). Receptors were obtained from a woman aged 50 to 60 with acute COVID-19. Both conserved end residues are part of each CDR3. D genes are given only for firm matches. Clone size, where shown, is once, few, many, or a class for clones that have expanded.

clone size,V gene,J gene,D gene,CDR3 protein,CDR3 DNA
-,TRBV2,TRBJ1-4,TRBD1,CASSDGGQGGEKLFF,TGTGCCAGCAGTGATGGGGGACAGGGTGGGGAAAAACTGTTTTTT
-,TRBV30,TRBJ2-2,TRBD1,CAWSQGQGMAGELFF,TGTGCCTGGAGCCAAGGACAGGGGATGGCCGGGGAGCTGTTTTTT
-,TRBV4-3,TRBJ2-7,-,CASSNRVTFPYEQYF,TGCGCCAGCAGCAACAGGGTCACTTTCCCATACGAGCAGTACTTC
-,TRBV19,TRBJ2-1,TRBD2,CASSQLTSGRDREQFF,TGTGCCAGTAGTCAATTGACTAGCGGTAGGGATAGAGAGCAGTTCTTC
-,TRBV30,TRBJ2-7,-,CAWRTGGLHYEQYF,TGTGCCTGGAGAACAGGGGGACTACACTACGAGCAGTACTTC
-,TRBV2,TRBJ1-5,TRBD1,CASRPRDRGFNQPQHF,TGTGCCAGCAGACCTCGGGACAGGGGGTTCAATCAGCCCCAGCATTTT
-,TRBV4-2,TRBJ1-6,TRBD1,CASSQVAGGINSPLHF,TGTGCCAGCAGCCAAGTTGCAGGGGGTATTAATTCACCCCTCCACTTT
once,TRBV6-6,TRBJ1-1,-,CASSPERPEAFF,TGTGCCAGCAGCCCCGAGCGCCCTGAAGCTTTCTTT
once,TRBV25-1,TRBJ1-4,-,CASRTVLGPTNEKLFF,TGTGCCAGCCGGACAGTCTTAGGCCCAACTAATGAAAAACTGTTTTTT
-,TRBV2,TRBJ2-5,-,CASSDRGETQYF,TGTGCCAGCAGTGACCGGGGAGAGACCCAGTACTTC
-,TRBV2,TRBJ1-1,TRBD1,CASSRTGLNTEAFF,TGTGCCAGCAGTCGGACAGGTCTGAACACTGAAGCTTTCTTT
-,TRBV2,TRBJ2-3,-,CASRGGWVADTQYF,TGTGCCAGCAGGGGGGGTTGGGTCGCAGATACGCAGTATTTT
-,TRBV6-5,TRBJ1-1,TRBD1,CASSPGTGPTEAFF,TGTGCCAGCAGTCCCGGGACAGGGCCCACTGAAGCTTTCTTT
-,TRBV11-2,TRBJ1-4,TRBD1,CASSLAQDRPEKLFF,TGTGCCAGCAGCTTAGCACAGGACAGGCCTGAAAAACTGTTTTTT
once,TRBV9,TRBJ2-1,-,CASSDDLAGRSLNEQFF,TGTGCCAGCAGCGACGACCTCGCAGGGAGGTCCCTCAATGAGCAGTTCTTC
-,TRBV18,TRBJ2-1,TRBD1,CASSPGQGFGEQFF,TGTGCCAGCTCACCGGGACAGGGGTTTGGAGAGCAGTTCTTC
-,TRBV18,TRBJ1-1,-,CASSPKTNSNTEAFF,TGTGCCAGCTCACCAAAAACAAATTCGAACACTGAAGCTTTCTTT
-,TRBV9,TRBJ1-6,-,CASSVDEGSPLHF,TGTGCCAGCAGCGTAGATGAGGGTTCACCCCTCCACTTT
-,TRBV4-1,TRBJ1-4,-,CASSQDSTPGQLFF,TGCGCCAGCAGCCAAGATAGTACTCCAGGGCAACTGTTTTTT
-,TRBV5-6,TRBJ1-1,-,CASSFVAGQLNTEAFF,TGTGCCAGCAGCTTCGTGGCCGGACAGCTTAACACTGAAGCTTTCTTT
-,TRBV4-3,TRBJ1-1,TRBD1,CASSPTGQGSTEAFF,TGCGCCAGCAGCCCCACGGGACAGGGGTCCACTGAAGCTTTCTTT
-,TRBV14,TRBJ1-1,TRBD1,CASSRDRVGSEAFF,TGTGCCAGCAGCCGGGACAGGGTCGGGAGTGAAGCTTTCTTT
-,TRBV7-6,TRBJ1-4,-,CASSLGQSTNEKLFF,TGTGCCAGCAGCTTAGGGCAGTCAACTAATGAAAAACTGTTTTTT
once,TRBV7-9,TRBJ2-7,TRBD1,CASSTGTGFGEQYF,TGTGCCAGCAGCACCGGGACAGGGTTCGGCGAGCAGTACTTC
-,TRBV30,TRBJ1-2,-,CAWTYPGNYGYTF,TGTGCCTGGACCTATCCGGGGAACTATGGCTACACCTTC
-,TRBV5-5,TRBJ1-1,TRBD1,CASSLGTATEAFF,TGTGCCAGCAGCCTGGGGACAGCAACTGAAGCTTTCTTT
medium-sized,TRBV7-9,TRBJ2-1,TRBD2,CASSPPLGSGGAYNEQFF,TGTGCCAGCAGCCCTCCCCTGGGGAGCGGGGGGGCGTACAATGAGCAGTTCTTC
-,TRBV10-1,TRBJ1-4,-,CASSDGEPNEKLFF,TGCGCCAGCAGTGATGGAGAACCTAATGAAAAACTGTTTTTT
-,TRBV19,TRBJ1-2,TRBD1,CASSAGQAGNGYTF,TGTGCCAGTAGTGCCGGACAGGCGGGTAATGGCTACACCTTC
-,TRBV29-1,TRBJ2-3,TRBD1,CSVRTGPYLDTQYF,TGCAGCGTTAGGACAGGCCCCTACTTAGATACGCAGTATTTT
-,TRBV5-1,TRBJ2-7,TRBD2,CASSWGAGGAPYEQYF,TGCGCCAGCAGCTGGGGCGCGGGGGGCGCCCCCTACGAGCAGTACTTC
-,TRBV30,TRBJ1-2,-,CAWTSEYYGYTF,TGTGCCTGGACGTCAGAATACTATGGCTACACCTTC
-,TRBV4-1,TRBJ1-1,TRBD1,CASRGQGVTEAFF,TGCGCCAGCAGGGGACAGGGTGTAACTGAAGCTTTCTTT
-,TRBV19,TRBJ2-7,TRBD2,CASSSSGESYEQYF,TGTGCCAGTAGTTCTAGCGGGGAGTCCTACGAGCAGTACTTC
-,TRBV2,TRBJ2-3,-,CASSHPTGEGRDTQYF,TGTGCCAGCAGCCACCCCACAGGCGAAGGCCGGGATACGCAGTATTTT
once,TRBV3-1/TRBV3-2,TRBJ1-2,-,CASSHPRDREYGYTF,TGTGCCAGCAGCCATCCCCGCGACAGAGAGTATGGCTACACCTTC
-,TRBV7-6,TRBJ1-6,-,CASSPEGGLSSPLHF,TGTGCCAGCAGCCCTGAGGGAGGCCTTAGCTCACCCCTCCACTTT
-,TRBV4-1,TRBJ2-1,TRBD1,CASSQVLRTGDNEQFF,TGCGCCAGCAGCCAAGTTCTTCGGACAGGAGACAATGAGCAGTTCTTC
-,TRBV10-2,TRBJ1-1,-,CASTSMGGNTEAFF,TGCGCCAGCACCTCGATGGGGGGGAACACTGAAGCTTTCTTT
-,TRBV3-1/TRBV3-2,TRBJ1-2,-,CASSQVTAVGGSGYTF,TGTGCCAGCAGCCAAGTAACGGCCGTTGGAGGGAGCGGCTACACCTTC
few,TRBV19,TRBJ2-7,TRBD2,CASSTLAGQEQYF,TGTGCCAGTAGTACACTAGCGGGGCAGGAGCAGTACTTC
many,TRBV6-2/TRBV6-3,TRBJ2-7,-,CASSYEQGSYEQYF,TGTGCCAGCAGTTACGAACAGGGCTCCTACGAGCAGTACTTC
-,TRBV5-1,TRBJ2-1,-,CASSLDTREQFF,TGCGCCAGCAGCTTGGACACAAGAGAGCAGTTCTTC
once,TRBV2,TRBJ1-2,TRBD1,CARETGTGVRGYTF,TGTGCCAGAGAAACCGGGACAGGGGTTCGAGGCTACACCTTC
many,TRBV5-6,TRBJ2-1,TRBD2,CASSLAGGLSSYNEQFF,TGTGCCAGCAGCTTAGCGGGGGGCCTCAGCTCCTACAATGAGCAGTTCTTC
-,TRBV3-1/TRBV3-2,TRBJ1-2,-,CASSPRLPGYGYTF,TGTGCCAGCAGCCCTAGACTGCCGGGCTATGGCTACACCTTC
once,TRBV5-1,TRBJ2-3,TRBD2,CASRTLAGGTIDTQYF,TGCGCCAGCAGAACTCTAGCGGGGGGGACTATAGATACGCAGTATTTT
-,TRBV27,TRBJ2-1,TRBD2,CASSFLKRGVWNEQFF,TGTGCCAGCAGTTTTCTCAAGCGGGGGGTCTGGAATGAGCAGTTCTTC
-,TRBV19,TRBJ1-2,TRBD1,CASSKSGTEGYTF,TGTGCCAGTAGCAAATCCGGGACAGAAGGCTACACCTTC
-,TRBV9,TRBJ2-2,-,CASSPRGAGELFF,TGTGCCAGCAGCCCTCGGGGGGCGGGGGAGCTGTTTTTT
few,TRBV29-1,TRBJ1-2,-,CSVETSGGSYTF,TGCAGCGTTGAAACGTCAGGAGGAAGCTACACCTTC
-,TRBV29-1,TRBJ2-7,TRBD2,CSAGTSGGSYEQYF,TGCAGCGCCGGGACTAGCGGGGGGTCCTACGAGCAGTACTTC
-,TRBV5-1,TRBJ1-5,-,CASSYPLQHF,TGCGCCAGCAGCTACCCACTCCAGCATTTT